The 16 T cell receptor beta chains below were found in one sample sequenced in a study of T cell responses to AZD1222 COVID-19 vaccine. The assay was immunoSEQ multiplex PCR, and TCRdb's table has in-frame clones only and misses some. The data contain around 110,000 clones, roughly 88% of them seen just once; the ten biggest clones take up roughly 8%. Here the sequenced sample was peripheral blood, taken 28 days after the second AZD1222 dose. The receptors stem from an adult who received the AZD1222 COVID-19 vaccine.

CDR3 bases: TGTGCCAGCAGTGAAAGGTCAGGGGGTTCCTACGAGCAGTACTTC. Translated: CASSERSGGSYEQYF. The rearrangement joins TRBV6-1 to TRBJ2-7, with 7 positions matching TRBD1. The trim removed 2 bases at V and 1 base at J, leaving 5 bases unmatched. The CDR3 totals 15 residues. Germline V lookup: CDR1 MNHNS, CDR2 SASEGT.

As DNA, the CDR3 is TGCGCCAGCAGCCAAGATGCGACAGGGGGCACCGGGGAGCTGTTTTTT. The encoded protein is CASSQDATGGTGELFF. The chain couples TRBV4-3 to TRBJ2-2, with 9 nucleotides matching TRBD1. CDR3 size: 16 residues. Trimming took 0 bases from V and 4 from J; bases not matched to a gene: 3. In germline, CDR1 is LGHNA, CDR2 YSLEER.

The chain is built from TRBV30 and TRBJ2-7; perhaps TRBD2 as D (6 bases). The V end lost 5 bases, the J end lost 4 bases, and 15 bases lay between the germline ends. This CDR3 is built from 13 residues. In germline, CDR1 is GTSNPN, CDR2 SVGIG (reference sequence). The CDR3 DNA sequence: TGTGCCTGGCGGGACCCTGGGAGGTACGAGCAGTACTTC. Protein: CAWRDPGRYEQYF. Supplemented by reference TRBV30 and TRBJ2-7, the full variable domain reads SQTIHQWPATLVQPVGSPLSLECTVEGTSNPNLYWYRQAAGRGLQLLFYSVGIGQISSEVPQNLSASRPQDRQFILSSKKLLLSDSGFYLCAWRDPGRYEQYFGPGTRLTVT.

The chain links TRBV6-4 to TRBJ2-1, with 10 bases matching TRBD1. With 5 bases clipped from V and 8 bases from J, the junction kept 6 bases outside the gene matches. The CDR3 extends over 14 amino acids. Germline-derived CDR1 and CDR2 are MRHNA and SNTAGT. The CDR3 DNA reads as TGTGCCAGCAGTCGACAGGGGGCTGGGGATGAGCAGTTCTTC. Encoded protein: CASSRQGAGDEQFF.

The chain employs TRBV6-5 and TRBJ1-2; D is undetermined. This CDR3 is built from 14 residues. The V end lost 2 bases, the J end lost 5 bases, and 12 bases lay between the germline ends. Germline values: CDR1 MNHEY, CDR2 SVGAGI. The CDR3 here is CASSYGLSNYGYTF. The CDR3 bases are TGTGCCAGCAGTTACGGTTTGAGCAATTATGGCTACACCTTC.

The chain employs TRBV9 and TRBJ2-3; TRBD1 aligns across 7 bases. CDR3 length: 15 residues. Per the germline V gene, CDR1 is SGDLS and CDR2 is YYNGEE. The trim removed 4 bases at V and 2 bases at J, leaving 7 bases unmatched. CDR3 DNA sequence: TGTGCCAGCAGCCCAAGGACAGGCCCCACAGATACGCAGTATTTT. Translated: CASSPRTGPTDTQYF.

The rearrangement links TRBV29-1 to TRBJ2-6, with D possibly called TRBD1 or TRBD2 (5 bases each). From germline, CDR1 is SQVTM and CDR2 ANQGSEA. The CDR3 length is 14 residues. V lost 6 bases and J 0 bases, leaving 9 bases between the germline ends. The CDR3 is CSVGTGSGANVLTF. The CDR3 coding sequence is TGCAGCGTGGGGACCGGCTCTGGGGCCAACGTCCTGACTTTC.

The chain combines TRBV7-9 with TRBJ2-7; 7 bases align to TRBD2. V shed 3 bases and J 6 bases; nucleotides not matched to a gene: 8. The CDR3 spans 14 residues. Germline CDR1 SEHNR, CDR2 FQNEAQ (reference sequence). This CDR3 is CASSFDGGDREQYF. In nucleotides, the CDR3 is TGTGCCAGCAGCTTCGATGGGGGGGATCGCGAGCAGTACTTC. Combining the CDR3 with reference TRBV7-9 and TRBJ2-7 gives the whole variable domain DTGVSQNPRHKITKRGQNVTFRCDPISEHNRLYWYRQTLGQGPEFLTYFQNEAQLEKSRLLSDRFSAERPKGSFSTLEIQRTEQGDSAMYLCASSFDGGDREQYFGPGTRLTVT.

This sequence joins TRBV11-3 and TRBJ2-1; D remains unclear. Germline-derived CDR1 and CDR2 are SGHNT and YENEEA. Trimming removed 5 bases at V and 6 bases at J, with 8 bases between. CDR3 length: 12 amino acids. The CDR3 spells CASSPAGNEQFF. CDR3 nucleotide sequence: TGTGCCAGCAGCCCCGCAGGCAATGAGCAGTTCTTC. Full variable domain (missing parts from reference TRBV11-3 and TRBJ2-1): EAGVVQSPRYKIIEKKQPVAFWCNPISGHNTLYWYLQNLGQGPELLIRYENEEAVDDSQLPKDRFSAERLKGVDSTLKIQPAELGDSAVYLCASSPAGNEQFFGPGTRLTVL.

CDR3 sequence: CSGGTSGWEQFF. Here the CDR3 DNA reads TGCAGCGGGGGGACTAGCGGATGGGAGCAGTTCTTC. The gene calls are TRBV29-1 and TRBJ2-1; TRBD2 matches 11 bases. The CDR3 sequence is 12 residues long. Germline CDR1 SQVTM, CDR2 ANQGSEA. Trimming took 7 bases from V and 10 from J; bases not matched to a gene: 6.

The rearrangement links TRBV7-3 to TRBJ2-2, with a weak D call TRBD2 (5 bases). This CDR3 has 15 residues. V was shortened by 6 bases and J by 3 bases, with 14 bases between the two germline ends. CDR1 SGHTA and CDR2 FQGTGA come from the germline V gene. This chain's CDR3 is CASRLPGSDTGELFF. The CDR3 DNA reads TGTGCCAGCAGGTTACCGGGGTCAGACACCGGGGAGCTGTTTTTT. The complete variable domain, with remaining parts taken from reference TRBV7-3 and TRBJ2-2, reads GAGVSQTPSNKVTEKGKYVELRCDPISGHTALYWYRQSLGQGPEFLIYFQGTGAADDSGLPNDRFFAVRPEGSVSTLKIQRTERGDSAVYLCASRLPGSDTGELFFGEGSRLTVL.

The rearrangement uses TRBV11-2 and TRBJ1-1; D gene unclear. V was shortened by 6 bases and J by 4 bases, with 15 bases between the two germline ends. The CDR3 totals 14 residues. The germline gives CDR1 SGHAT, CDR2 FQNNGV. The CDR3 DNA reads as TGTGCCAGCAGGGTGACAATCGTTCCCACTGAAGCTTTCTTT. It specifies CASRVTIVPTEAFF.

This chain links TRBV6-5 with TRBJ2-3, with D unresolved. In germline, CDR1 is MNHEY, CDR2 SVGAGI. This CDR3 spans 14 amino acids. Trimming removed 5 bases at V and 0 bases at J, with 9 bases between. Here the CDR3 DNA reads TGTGCCAGCAGTACCCCGGCTAGCACAGATACGCAGTATTTT. This sequence encodes CASSTPASTDTQYF.

The chain uses TRBV11-2 and TRBJ1-1; tentatively, D is TRBD1 (5 bases). Germline CDR1 is SGHAT and CDR2 is FQNNGV. V lost 4 bases to trimming and J lost 0 bases, with 15 bases between them. The CDR3 contains 16 residues. CDR3 in DNA: TGTGCCAGCAGCTCCGTCGGGTTGACAGTGAACACTGAAGCTTTCTTT. It yields the protein CASSSVGLTVNTEAFF.

The chain employs TRBV7-9 and TRBJ1-1; D not certain. With 6 bases removed from V and 6 bases from J, the gap between germline ends came to 14 bases. The germline V gene has CDR1 SEHNR and CDR2 FQNEAQ (reference sequence). This CDR3 is 13 amino acids long. This CDR3 reads CASSFPGRAEAFF. In nucleotides, the CDR3 is TGTGCCAGCAGTTTCCCCGGTAGAGCTGAAGCTTTCTTT.

The rearrangement uses TRBV19 and TRBJ2-7; no clear D. The CDR3 spans 11 residues. V gave up 5 bases and J gave up 5 bases, with 7 bases separating them. Germline-derived CDR1 and CDR2 are LNHDA and SQIVND (reference sequence). The CDR3 reads CASSAGDEQYF. DNA for the CDR3: TGTGCCAGTAGTGCAGGTGACGAGCAGTACTTC.